Below are 31 T cell receptor beta chains sequenced from a single sample in a study of blood T cells in healthy people across ages. Using a J-beta primer mix together with a sample-barcoded 5' primer, a second PCR was run for 7 to 11 cycles. TCRdb re-called the 5' RACE reads through MiXCR, storing one row per CDR3 protein. Among about 640,000 distinct CDR3 sequences listed, 58% were seen once. Sequencing used blood. The source is a man aged 60 to 69 in good health.

The CDR3 reads CASSQVQGVTYGYTF. The CDR3 bases are TGTGCCAGCAGCCAAGTTCAAGGAGTTACCTATGGCTACACCTTC. The rearrangement links TRBV7-9 to TRBJ1-2; D not certain. Trimming shortened V by 5 bases and J by 4 bases, and 17 bases separated the two germline ends. This CDR3 has 15 amino acids. Germline V gene lookup returns CDR1 SEHNR and CDR2 FQNEAQ (reference sequence).

The V call is TRBV6-2 or TRBV6-3, the J call TRBJ2-1; a possible D gene is TRBD1 (6 bases). The CDR3 length is 15 residues. In germline, CDR1 is MNHEY, CDR2 SVGEGT. Trimming left V 1 base short and J 4 bases short, with 11 bases between. The CDR3 spells CASSYLRGYYNEQFF. The CDR3, as DNA: TGTGCCAGCAGTTACTTAAGGGGGTATTACAATGAGCAGTTCTTC.

The J gene is TRBJ2-7, the V gene TRBV5-1; 7 bases match TRBD1. From germline, CDR1 is SGHRS and CDR2 YFSETQ. The ends lost 3 bases at V and 4 bases at J; junction bases unmatched: 4. The CDR3 has 13 amino acids. The CDR3 spells CASSWETGYEQYF. The CDR3 coding sequence is TGCGCCAGCAGCTGGGAGACAGGGTACGAGCAGTACTTC.

V is TRBV11-2 and J is TRBJ2-7; 11 bases match TRBD2. In germline, CDR1 is SGHAT, CDR2 FQNNGV. Trimming took 4 bases from V and 2 from J; bases not matched to a gene: 4. The CDR3 has 15 amino acids. The CDR3 loop reads CASSSRLAGTYEQYF. CDR3 sequence (DNA): TGTGCCAGCAGCTCGAGACTAGCGGGGACCTACGAGCAGTACTTC. The full variable domain, in which reference TRBV11-2 and TRBJ2-7 provide the parts outside the CDR3, is EAGVAQSPRYKIIEKRQSVAFWCNPISGHATLYWYQQILGQGPKLLIQFQNNGVVDDSQLPKDRFSAERLKGVDSTLKIQPAKLEDSAVYLCASSSRLAGTYEQYFGPGTRLTVT.

The V gene is TRBV6-2 or TRBV6-3, the J gene TRBJ2-7, with 9 bases identical to TRBD2. The germline CDR1 and CDR2 sequences are MNHEY and SVGEGT. Trimming took 8 bases from V and 0 from J; bases not matched to a gene: 5. CDR3 length: 14 amino acids. CDR3 DNA: TGTGCCAGCCTGACTAGCGGTGGCTCCTACGAGCAGTACTTC. Residues: CASLTSGGSYEQYF.

The J gene is TRBJ1-1, the V gene TRBV25-1, with TRBD1 matching over 7 bases. Germline CDR1 MGHDK, CDR2 SYGVNS. V lost 3 bases and J lost 5; bases outside the gene matches: 6. CDR3 size: 14 residues. CDR3 residues: CASSESGGGTEAFF. As DNA, the CDR3 is TGTGCCAGCAGTGAGTCAGGGGGTGGAACTGAAGCTTTCTTT. The full variable domain, completed using reference TRBV25-1 and TRBJ1-1, is EADIYQTPRYLVIGTGKKITLECSQTMGHDKMYWYQQDPGMELHLIHYSYGVNSTEKGDLSSESTVSRIRTEHFPLTLESARPSHTSQYLCASSESGGGTEAFFGQGTRLTVV.

The chain employs TRBV2 and TRBJ1-2, with D possibly matching TRBD1 (5 bases). Germline-derived CDR1 and CDR2 are SNHLY and FYNNEI. The CDR3 has 13 amino acids. V gave up 6 bases and J gave up 6 bases, with 14 bases separating them. The CDR3 DNA follows: TGTGCCAGCAGCGGGGGGAGGGGCGATGGCTACACCTTC. Protein product: CASSGGRGDGYTF.

In DNA form, the CDR3 reads TGTGCCAGCAGCGTAGAATATGGGACAGGGAGGTCCTACGAGCAGTACTTC. Amino acid sequence: CASSVEYGTGRSYEQYF. The chain has TRBV9 and TRBJ2-7, with TRBD1 matching over 9 bases. The CDR3 runs 17 residues. The germline V gene encodes CDR1 SGDLS and CDR2 YYNGEE. J was trimmed by 1 base and V by 0 bases; bases with no gene match: 8.

The chain employs TRBV29-1 and TRBJ1-4; no clear D gene. The CDR3 covers 14 residues. Germline CDR1 and CDR2: SQVTM and ANQGSEA. V lost 2 bases to trimming and J lost 6 bases, with 13 bases between them. CDR3 DNA sequence: TGCAGCGTTGAATTCCGGGCCAGACATGAAAAACTGTTTTTT. It yields the protein CSVEFRARHEKLFF.

This clonotype was recorded a few times. The chain combines TRBV20-1 with TRBJ2-5, with D possibly TRBD2 on 5 matching bases. Trimming removed 6 bases from V and 9 bases from J, with 23 bases in between. The CDR3 extends over 14 amino acids. Germline values: CDR1 DFQATT, CDR2 SNEGSKA (reference sequence). CDR3 sequence: CSALSPWRIAAQYF. The CDR3 DNA follows: TGCAGTGCCCTAAGTCCCTGGAGGATCGCGGCCCAGTACTTC.

This chain connects TRBV5-1 to TRBJ2-5; the match to TRBD1 covers 9 bases. In germline, CDR1 is SGHRS, CDR2 YFSETQ. Trimming removed 4 bases from V and 3 bases from J; junction bases left unmatched: 10. This CDR3 has 16 amino acids. This CDR3 reads CASSDLTGGYKETQYF. As DNA, the CDR3 is TGCGCCAGCAGCGACCTCACAGGGGGCTATAAAGAGACCCAGTACTTC.

V gene TRBV7-9 combines with J gene TRBJ2-7, with no clear D. Germline CDR1 SEHNR, CDR2 FQNEAQ (reference sequence). V was clipped by 5 bases and J by 6 bases, with 11 bases between them. This CDR3 has 12 amino acids. CDR3 DNA sequence: TGTGCCAGCAGCACGGACGGTCTCGAGCAGTACTTC. This translates into CASSTDGLEQYF.

This clonotype was seen at least ten times. The chain couples TRBV2 to TRBJ2-5; D unclear. Germline assignment: CDR1 SNHLY and CDR2 FYNNEI. V was pared by 8 bases and J by 7 bases, with 11 bases between. CDR3 length equals 11 residues. The CDR3 DNA follows: TGTGCCAGCCGGACCAGTGGGACCCAGTACTTC. Translation gives CASRTSGTQYF.

The V and J genes are TRBV5-5 and TRBJ1-1; D ambiguous. V lost 6 bases to trimming and J lost 0 bases, with 18 bases between them. The germline CDR1 and CDR2 sequences are SGHKS and YYEKEE (reference sequence). This CDR3 spans 16 amino acids. For the CDR3, the DNA is TGTGCCAGCACCTCACGCCCAGTAGGGCTGAACACTGAAGCTTTCTTT. Its translation is CASTSRPVGLNTEAFF.

This chain links TRBV29-1 with TRBJ2-1; TRBD2 might be the D (6 bases). V lost 5 bases and J lost 10, with 30 bases in between. The CDR3 contains 17 residues. Per germline, CDR1 SQVTM and CDR2 ANQGSEA. CDR3 bases: TGCAGCGTTTTTGGTTCTATGATCAGCGGGCCCCCTGAGGAGCAGTTCTTC. The encoded protein is CSVFGSMISGPPEEQFF.

The chain uses TRBV6-6 and TRBJ1-6, with 7 nucleotides matching TRBD1. The length of the CDR3 is 16 residues. Germline V CDR1 and CDR2: MNHNY, SVGAGI (reference sequence). V was clipped by 0 bases and J by 9 bases; unmatched bases: 8. CDR3 loop: CASSYSTEPGGSPLHF. The CDR3 bases are TGTGCCAGCAGTTACTCGACGGAGCCAGGGGGTTCACCCCTCCACTTT.

This clonotype was counted a few times. This chain uses TRBV7-2 with TRBJ2-3; D gene uncertain. Between the trimmed V and J ends, which lost 5 bases and 2 bases, there was a span of 14 bases. CDR1 and CDR2 (germline): SGHTA, FQGNSA. The CDR3 spans 15 residues. In nucleotides, the CDR3 is TGTGCCAGCAGCCCGGACGGAATTCACACAGATACGCAGTATTTT. Protein product: CASSPDGIHTDTQYF.

The V call is TRBV20-1, the J call TRBJ2-6; D remains unclear. The CDR3 covers 13 residues. The germline CDR1 and CDR2 sequences are DFQATT and SNEGSKA (reference sequence). V lost 6 bases, J lost 1 base, and 7 bases lay in between. The CDR3, as DNA: TGCAGTGCCACCCATTCTGGGGCCAACGTCCTGACTTTC. Protein: CSATHSGANVLTF.

This chain connects TRBV5-1 to TRBJ1-6, with 8 bases matching TRBD1. The CDR3 spans 16 residues. Unmatched junction bases numbered 8, after V lost 4 bases and J lost 5 bases. The germline CDR1 and CDR2 sequences are SGHRS and YFSETQ. The DNA for the CDR3 is TGCGCCAGCAGCGGAACGACAGGGGTGAATAATTCACCCCTCCACTTT. Translation: CASSGTTGVNNSPLHF.

This chain uses TRBV28 with TRBJ1-5, with 8 nucleotides matching TRBD1. Germline loops: CDR1 MDHEN, CDR2 SYDVKM. The CDR3 runs to 15 residues. The junction had 5 bases not matched to a gene; V was cut back by 3 bases and J by 4 bases. The CDR3 loop is CASSFVQGGNQPQHF. In DNA, the CDR3 is TGTGCCAGCAGTTTTGTACAGGGGGGTAATCAGCCCCAGCATTTT.

The CDR3 sequence: CASSPDRGAFSRQFF. CDR3 sequence (DNA): TGTGCCAGCAGCCCAGACAGGGGGGCCTTCTCGAGGCAGTTCTTC. The chain links TRBV6-5 to TRBJ2-1, with 9 bases matching TRBD1. Losses at the gene ends were 6 bases for V and 12 bases for J; bases not matched to a gene: 15. Germline lookup yields CDR1 MNHEY and CDR2 SVGAGI. This CDR3 contains 15 residues.

This chain connects TRBV2 to TRBJ2-3; D gene unclear. Trimming shortened V by 0 bases and J by 7 bases, and 5 bases separated the two germline ends. This CDR3 spans 12 amino acids. Per germline, CDR1 SNHLY and CDR2 FYNNEI. CDR3 in DNA: TGTGCCAGCAGTGAAGCCTCAAATACGCAGTATTTT. Translation gives CASSEASNTQYF.

The V and J genes are TRBV28 and TRBJ2-6; a possible D gene is TRBD1 (6 bases). The CDR3 length is 20 residues. Germline V gives CDR1 MDHEN, CDR2 SYDVKM. V dropped 1 base and J dropped 0 bases, with 19 bases sitting between them. CDR3 DNA sequence: TGTGCCAGCAGTTTATTTTCGGGACAAGGTTTTCCCTCTGGGGCCAACGTCCTGACTTTC. Its protein is CASSLFSGQGFPSGANVLTF. The entire variable domain, with the rest obtained from reference TRBV28 and TRBJ2-6, is as follows: DVKVTQSSRYLVKRTGEKVFLECVQDMDHENMFWYRQDPGLGLRLIYFSYDVKMKEKGDIPEGYSVSREKKERFSLILESASTNQTSMYLCASSLFSGQGFPSGANVLTFGAGSRLTVL.

The gene calls are TRBV25-1 and TRBJ2-1; no reliable D call. CDR1 is MGHDK and CDR2 is SYGVNS in the germline V gene. The CDR3 totals 11 residues. Trimming took off 4 bases at V and 13 bases at J, with 11 bases between the two ends. DNA of the CDR3: TGTGCCAGCAGTGCACAAGAGACCCAGTTCTTC. Protein: CASSAQETQFF. Full variable domain (outside the CDR3, taken from reference TRBV25-1 and TRBJ2-1): EADIYQTPRYLVIGTGKKITLECSQTMGHDKMYWYQQDPGMELHLIHYSYGVNSTEKGDLSSESTVSRIRTEHFPLTLESARPSHTSQYLCASSAQETQFFGPGTRLTVL.

V gene TRBV7-9 combines with J gene TRBJ2-7, with a weak D call TRBD1 (6 bases). Trimming removed 5 bases at V and 3 bases at J, with 14 bases between. The CDR3 loop spans 14 amino acids. Germline V lookup: CDR1 SEHNR, CDR2 FQNEAQ (reference sequence). As DNA, the CDR3 is TGTGCCAGCAGCCAGGACAGTTACTTCTACGAGCAGTACTTC. Translation gives CASSQDSYFYEQYF.

The rearrangement uses TRBV20-1 and TRBJ2-3, with TRBD2 identical over 8 bases. The germline V gene has CDR1 DFQATT and CDR2 SNEGSKA (reference sequence). The junction had 5 bases not matched to a gene; V was cut back by 6 bases and J by 3 bases. The CDR3 consists of 13 residues. CDR3 sequence (DNA): TGCAGTGCCCGAGCGGGGGCGACAGATACGCAGTATTTT. This gives the protein CSARAGATDTQYF.

V usage is TRBV14 and J usage is TRBJ2-7; 7 positions agree with TRBD1. The CDR3 covers 14 residues. After removal of 4 bases from V and 2 bases from J, the junction contained 5 bases not matched to a gene. Germline V lookup: CDR1 SGHDN, CDR2 FVKESK. CDR3 nucleotide sequence: TGTGCCAGCAGCCTAAGGGGGCTGGCCTACGAGCAGTACTTC. This translates into CASSLRGLAYEQYF.

This clonotype has just a few counts. V and J are TRBV7-9 and TRBJ1-2; D call uncertain. V was shortened by 1 base and J by 6 bases, with 9 bases between the two germline ends. The germline V gene has CDR1 SEHNR and CDR2 FQNEAQ (reference sequence). The CDR3 has 13 residues. CDR3 sequence reads: CASSLESLHGYTF. The CDR3 bases are TGTGCCAGCAGCTTAGAAAGCCTTCATGGCTACACCTTC.

This clonotype appeared a few times. The chain is built from TRBV5-6 and TRBJ2-1, with 11 nucleotides matching TRBD2. The CDR3 contains 17 residues. V was clipped by 3 bases and J by 0 bases; unmatched bases: 5. Per the germline V gene, CDR1 is SGHDT and CDR2 is YYEEEE. CDR3 DNA: TGTGCCAGCAGCTCCACTAGCGGGGGCCGCTCCTACAATGAGCAGTTCTTC. Protein sequence: CASSSTSGGRSYNEQFF.

V usage is TRBV10-3 and J usage is TRBJ2-7; D is ambiguous. Gene TRBJ2-5 matches the end of the DNA better, so the J call may be wrong. CDR1 and CDR2 (germline): ENHRY, SYGVKD. This CDR3 contains 13 residues. In DNA, the CDR3 is TGTGCCATCAGCCCGACCCGCGACGAGACCCAGTACTTC. Residues: CAISPTRDETQYF.

Many counts were recorded for this clonotype. The J gene is TRBJ1-1, the V gene TRBV5-1; possibly TRBD1 for D (6 bases). Deletions cut 3 bases from V and 1 base from J, with 10 bases between. This CDR3 region has 14 residues. Germline-derived CDR1 and CDR2 are SGHRS and YFSETQ. The CDR3 here is CASSYQTGNTEAFF. The CDR3 coding sequence is TGCGCCAGCAGCTATCAGACAGGGAACACTGAAGCTTTCTTT.